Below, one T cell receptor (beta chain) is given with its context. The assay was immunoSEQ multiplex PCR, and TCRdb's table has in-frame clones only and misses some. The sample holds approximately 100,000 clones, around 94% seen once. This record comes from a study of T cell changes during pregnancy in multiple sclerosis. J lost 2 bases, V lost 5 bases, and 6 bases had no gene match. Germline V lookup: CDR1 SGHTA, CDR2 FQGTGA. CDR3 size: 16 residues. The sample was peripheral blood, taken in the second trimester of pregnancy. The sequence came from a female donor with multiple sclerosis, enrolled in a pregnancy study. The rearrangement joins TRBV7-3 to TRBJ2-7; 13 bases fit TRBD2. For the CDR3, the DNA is TGTGCCAGCAGCGATTGGACTAGCGGGGGAGCCTACGAGCAGTACTTC. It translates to CASSDWTSGGAYEQYF.